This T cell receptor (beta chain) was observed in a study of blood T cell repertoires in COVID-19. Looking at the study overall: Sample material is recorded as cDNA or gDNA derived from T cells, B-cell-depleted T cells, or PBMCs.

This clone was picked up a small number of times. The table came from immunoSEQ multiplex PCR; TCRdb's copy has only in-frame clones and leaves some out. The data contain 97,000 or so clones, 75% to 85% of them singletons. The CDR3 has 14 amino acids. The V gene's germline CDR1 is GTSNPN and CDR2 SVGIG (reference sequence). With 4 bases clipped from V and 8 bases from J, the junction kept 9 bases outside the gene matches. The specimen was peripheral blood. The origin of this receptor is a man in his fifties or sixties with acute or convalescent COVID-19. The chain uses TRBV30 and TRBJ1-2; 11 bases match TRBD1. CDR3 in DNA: TGTGCCTGGACCAAAGGACAGGGGGCGAAAGGCTACACCTTC. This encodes CAWTKGQGAKGYTF.